This entry concerns a single TCR beta chain. This clone was recorded at least ten times. What antigen it recognizes has not been identified. Per-base qualities were not stored, and no clone one base away is much larger. V sheds 4 bases and J sheds 1 base, leaving 7 bases between their ends. The CDR3, cysteine through phenylalanine, is 13 amino acids long. Left in the record is the CDR3 DNA by itself, 39 bases read in frame from the first base. CDR1 and CDR2 were assigned from the germline V gene as SNHLY and FYNNEI. These data are taken from a study of beta chain features in type 1 diabetes (dated by TCRdb to the late 2010s). For the study in its entirety: Patients and healthy donors did not differ in mean age, gender distribution, total cell number or subset yield. The study compared the TCRB repertoires of sorted circulating CD4+ T cell subsets in recently diagnosed type 1 diabetes patients with those in matched healthy donors. Regulatory and stem cell-like memory subsets were obtained from only 8 patients and roughly 8 healthy donors, while naive and central memory subsets were obtained from all 30 or so donors. A total of some 110 million sorted cells were examined across all samples, and a strong correlation was observed between cell number per subset and RNA yield. General findings and caveats noted by the study authors: Shorter templates might be favored by PCR, yet because patient and control samples were amplified and corrected together, any such skew would affect both groups equally. HLA sub-analyses involved small numbers of individuals, so any influence of HLA type on TCRB rearrangement remained unresolved. Naive, central memory and regulatory TCRB repertoires appeared to be more alike among patients than among healthy donors. A moderate but significant shortening of TCRB CDR3 length was observed in type 1 diabetes patients in all four CD4+ subsets. Fewer insertions and more nucleotide deletions at VDJ recombination sites were observed in patients with type 1 diabetes, implying thymic rearrangement abnormalities. Because cDNA was sequenced instead of genomic DNA, highly expressing activated cells could be over-represented, though the groups showed no difference in activation or CD3 levels.

The entire amount of isolated RNA was reverse transcribed using the High Capacity cDNA Reverse Transcription Kit, so the sequenced TCRB transcripts were expressed ones. Naive, central memory and regulatory T cell samples underwent deep immunoSEQ sequencing, averaging around 4 million total reads per sample. Sorted cells were lysed in RLT buffer, and RNA was extracted using DNase-treated RNeasy Micro or Mini kits according to cell number. To prevent cross-contamination, each cell subset was processed individually, whereas patient and healthy donor samples were processed jointly. The immunoSEQ multiplex PCR was used to amplify TCRB sequences from cDNA, generating 87-bp fragments that spanned the CDR3 region. The amplicons were sequenced using the Illumina HiSeq platform. From the authors' description of their analysis: PCR bias was computationally corrected using synthetic template baselines, reads within Hamming distance 2 were collapsed, and singletons that could not be merged were discarded. By aligning reads against IMGT, V, D and J genes, CDR3 length, and insertions or deletions at six rearrangement sites were assigned. Within each subset, clonotype counts were normalized to sorted cell number, and only after that were true diversity and Gini coefficients computed with the tcR R package. Repertoire sharing was quantified using the overlap coefficient calculated on TCRB nucleotide sequences. The source is immuneACCESS, and TCRdb retained only in-frame sequences with V and J called. Part of the clones is not carried over; for the studies checked, unresolved V genes explain less than half of this, and the remainder is unexplained. The V and J calls and clone size are taken from that table; D and trimming were inferred from the DNA. For this sample the table gives approximately 140,000 clones, of which 9% were detected only once. The ten largest clones represent under 0.9% of the sample.

A single peripheral blood draw of about 116 mL on average was collected from each donor into heparinised tubes. Using a panel that included CD45RO, CCR7, CD25, CD127, CD95 and CD27, naive, central memory, regulatory and stem cell-like memory CD4+ T cells were sorted on a BD FACSAria II. A purity above 98% was achieved for all sorted populations. Right away, PBMCs were isolated by Lymphoprep density gradient centrifugation and were stained directly, with no culture step. So that batch effects would be minimized, each experiment stained and sorted samples in pairs, pairing one healthy donor with one patient.

This chain is built from TRBV2 and TRBJ1-1; TRBD1 is a possible D gene, resting on 5 matching bases. The sequencing input was central memory CD4+ T cells from blood. This sequence originates from a man aged 25-40 years with type 1 diabetes. This receptor has the CDR3 CASSGQTNTEAFF. The nucleotide sequence is given as TGTGCCAGCAGTGGACAGACGAACACTGAAGCTTTCTTT.